This TCR beta chain was profiled in a study of Graves' ophthalmopathy and Graves' hyperthyroidism. The CDR3 loop spans 16 amino acids. CDR1 is SGHTA and CDR2 is FQGNSA in the germline V gene. V trimming: 8 bases; J trimming: 2 bases; junction bases outside the gene matches: 10. Scientists amplified the TCR beta CDR3 regions from RNA transcripts. HTBI primers were used in a first-round RT-PCR, which preceded a second-round multiplex PCR. Each CDR3 protein gets one entry after TCRdb re-called the multiplex PCR reads with MiXCR. Among about 400,000 distinct CDR3 sequences listed, roughly 21% were seen once. This clonotype was picked up many times.

The source of this sequence is a woman younger than 35 with stable Graves' hyperthyroidism. The J gene is TRBJ2-5, the V gene TRBV7-2; 11 nucleotides agree with TRBD2. The sample taken for sequencing was peripheral blood. CDR3 in amino acids: CASLATLAGGQETQYF. CDR3 sequence (DNA): TGTGCCAGCCTCGCCACCTTAGCGGGGGGGCAAGAGACCCAGTACTTC.